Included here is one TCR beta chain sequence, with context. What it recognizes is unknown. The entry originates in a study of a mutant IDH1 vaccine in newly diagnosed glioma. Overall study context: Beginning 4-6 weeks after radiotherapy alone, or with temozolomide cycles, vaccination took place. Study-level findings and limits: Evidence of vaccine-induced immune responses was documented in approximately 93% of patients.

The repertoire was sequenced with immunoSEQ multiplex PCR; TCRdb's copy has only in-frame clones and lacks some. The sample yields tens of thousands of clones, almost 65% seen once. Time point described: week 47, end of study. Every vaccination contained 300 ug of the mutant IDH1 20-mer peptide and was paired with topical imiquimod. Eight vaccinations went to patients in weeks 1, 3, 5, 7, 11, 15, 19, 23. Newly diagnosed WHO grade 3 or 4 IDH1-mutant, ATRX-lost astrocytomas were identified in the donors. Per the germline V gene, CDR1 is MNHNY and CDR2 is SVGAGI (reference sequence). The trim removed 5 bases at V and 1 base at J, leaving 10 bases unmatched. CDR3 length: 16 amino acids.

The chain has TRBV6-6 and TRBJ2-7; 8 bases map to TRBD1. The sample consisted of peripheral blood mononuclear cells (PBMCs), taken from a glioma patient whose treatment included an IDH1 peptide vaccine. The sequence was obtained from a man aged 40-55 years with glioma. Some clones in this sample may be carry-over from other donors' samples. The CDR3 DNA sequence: TGTGCCAGCAGTCAGCGGACAGGGTCCCCTTCCTACGAGCAGTACTTC. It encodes CASSQRTGSPSYEQYF.